Below, 15 T cell receptor beta chains from the same sample are listed, as sequenced in a study of cytomegalovirus exposure and HLA in healthy donors. Both 60 Vbeta primers and 13 Jbeta primers went into the PCR. The method was immunoSEQ multiplex PCR; TCRdb's version includes in-frame clones alone and lacks a portion of them. Its table lists about 130,000 clones. The sample was PBMCs. Source of these receptors: a young man in good health and CMV-seronegative.

This rearrangement joins TRBV5-1 to TRBJ2-5; the match to TRBD1 covers 12 bases. Germline-derived CDR1 and CDR2 are SGHRS and YFSETQ. The CDR3 is 15 residues long. The V and J ends lost 4 bases and 5 bases, in that order; junction bases with no gene match: 6. CDR3 amino acids: CASSPGQGAGETQYF. The CDR3 nucleotides read TGCGCCAGCAGCCCGGGACAGGGGGCGGGTGAGACCCAGTACTTC. The full variable domain, its missing parts supplied by reference TRBV5-1 and TRBJ2-5, is KAGVTQTPRYLIKTRGQQVTLSCSPISGHRSVSWYQQTPGQGLQFLFEYFSETQRNKGNFPGRFSGRQFSNSRSEMNVSTLELGDSALYLCASSPGQGAGETQYFGPGTRLLVL.

This chain joins TRBV30 and TRBJ1-2; D remains ambiguous. The V gene lost 3 bases and the J gene lost 3 bases, with 14 bases spanning the gap. Germline V gene sequence: CDR1 GTSNPN, CDR2 SVGIG (reference sequence). This CDR3 comprises 14 residues. The CDR3 region has the DNA TGTGCCTGGAGCTTTGAGACGGACTACTATGGCTACACCTTC. Translated: CAWSFETDYYGYTF.

This rearrangement joins TRBV30 to TRBJ2-1, with 13 bases matching TRBD2. Germline V gives CDR1 GTSNPN, CDR2 SVGIG (reference sequence). CDR3 length: 16 residues. After removal of 2 bases from V and 5 bases from J, the junction contained 6 bases not matched to a gene. CDR3 coding DNA: TGTGCCTGGAGTCCCGCGACTAGCGGGGGGAACAATGAGCAGTTCTTC. Translating gives CAWSPATSGGNNEQFF.

V usage is TRBV7-3 and J usage is TRBJ2-2; D remains unclear. Germline values: CDR1 SGHTA, CDR2 FQGTGA. The V end lost 5 bases, the J end lost 4 bases, and 17 bases lay between the germline ends. This CDR3 is 16 amino acids long. Here the CDR3 DNA reads TGTGCCAGCAGCCCACGTCGGGTATCGGGCACCGGGGAGCTGTTTTTT. Translation: CASSPRRVSGTGELFF.

V usage is TRBV7-3 and J usage is TRBJ2-3; 9 bases are a match to TRBD1. The CDR3 loop spans 14 amino acids. V lost 5 bases to trimming and J lost 4 bases; unmatched junction nucleotides: 4. Germline loops: CDR1 SGHTA, CDR2 FQGTGA. The CDR3 nucleotides are TGTGCCAGCAGCACCGGGACAGGGTCAGATACGCAGTATTTT. Translating gives CASSTGTGSDTQYF.

In nucleotides, the CDR3 is TGTGCCAGCAGCCGACTAGCGGGAGAATACGAGCAGTACTTC. As protein: CASSRLAGEYEQYF. V usage is TRBV7-2 and J usage is TRBJ2-5, with 12 bases lining up with TRBD2. The end of the DNA fits TRBJ2-7 better, so the J call may be wrong. The CDR3 sequence is 14 residues long. Germline V gives CDR1 SGHTA, CDR2 FQGNSA.

V usage is TRBV7-8 and J usage is TRBJ2-2, with no clear D. Germline V gene lookup returns CDR1 SGHVS and CDR2 FQNEAQ. V dropped 2 bases and J dropped 1 base, with 11 bases sitting between them. The CDR3 runs 16 residues. As DNA, the CDR3 is TGTGCCAGCAGCTTAAAGCGTCAGATGAACACCGGGGAGCTGTTTTTT. The encoded protein is CASSLKRQMNTGELFF.

As concerns this clone: An end of the junction differs from the germline gene, which may be a read error. Other nucleotide sequences from this sample produce the same CDR3. The rearrangement joins TRBV2 to TRBJ2-5; TRBD2 agrees at 8 bases. Germline CDR1 is SNHLY and CDR2 is FYNNEI. There are 15 residues in the CDR3. The CDR3 sequence: CASSAGTSFPETQYF. The DNA of the CDR3 is TGTGCTAGCAGTGCCGGGACTAGTTTCCCAGAGACCCAGTACTTC.

The chain links TRBV29-1 to TRBJ2-3; 10 positions agree with TRBD1. Germline-derived CDR1 and CDR2 are SQVTM and ANQGSEA. This CDR3 has 14 amino acids. V lost 1 base and J lost 4; bases outside the gene matches: 2. The CDR3 coding sequence is TGCAGCGTTGAAGGGGACAGGGGAGCAGATACGCAGTATTTT. It codes for CSVEGDRGADTQYF.

This chain connects TRBV6-5 to TRBJ1-2, with a weak D call TRBD1 (6 bases). The CDR3 runs 14 residues. The ends were cut back, 2 bases at V and 4 bases at J, with 11 bases in the middle. From germline, CDR1 is MNHEY and CDR2 SVGAGI. CDR3: CASSYPTGAYGYTF. CDR3 in DNA: TGTGCCAGCAGTTACCCGACAGGTGCCTATGGCTACACCTTC.

The rearrangement links TRBV28 to TRBJ1-5, with 11 bases matching TRBD1. V shed 6 bases, J shed 0 bases, and the junction held 4 bases outside the gene matches. Germline lookup yields CDR1 MDHEN and CDR2 SYDVKM. The CDR3 covers 16 residues. CDR3 region: CASRGQGARSNQPQHF. The DNA for the CDR3 is TGTGCCAGCAGAGGACAGGGGGCTCGTAGCAATCAGCCCCAGCATTTT.

With respect to this clone: The same CDR3 is also encoded by other DNA sequences in this sample. This chain uses TRBV1 with TRBJ2-7; the table's TRBD2 call for D was not verified on the DNA. TRBV1 is an annotated pseudogene. This CDR3 comprises 19 residues. The CDR3 bases are TGCACCAGCAGCCAAGCGTATCGTAGCGGAACGGACTTGACCTACGAGCAGTACTTC. Translation gives CTSSQAYRSGTDLTYEQYF.

This rearrangement joins TRBV5-1 to TRBJ2-2, with D unclear. Germline CDR1 SGHRS, CDR2 YFSETQ. The CDR3 has 15 residues. Trimming took off 1 base at V and 5 bases at J, with 12 bases between the two ends. The CDR3 spells CASSLSQTRTGELFF. As DNA, the CDR3 is TGCGCCAGCAGCTTGTCTCAAACTCGGACCGGGGAGCTGTTTTTT. The full variable domain, its missing parts supplied by reference TRBV5-1 and TRBJ2-2, is KAGVTQTPRYLIKTRGQQVTLSCSPISGHRSVSWYQQTPGQGLQFLFEYFSETQRNKGNFPGRFSGRQFSNSRSEMNVSTLELGDSALYLCASSLSQTRTGELFFGEGSRLTVL.

The J gene is TRBJ2-3, the V gene TRBV19, with 7 bases lining up with TRBD1. The V gene end was trimmed by 4 bases and the J gene end by 3 bases; junction bases not matched to a gene: 7. The length of the CDR3 is 15 residues. Germline CDR1 LNHDA, CDR2 SQIVND (reference sequence). The CDR3 coding sequence is TGTGCCAGTAGTAGAACGACAGGGTTAACAGATACGCAGTATTTT. Translation gives CASSRTTGLTDTQYF.

The chain carries TRBV13 and TRBJ2-7; TRBD1 is a possible D gene (5 bases). Germline CDR1 and CDR2: PRHDT and FYEKMQ (reference sequence). The V end was cut by 5 bases, the J end by 12 bases, with 14 bases between. This CDR3 has 11 residues. This CDR3 is CASSRRERVYF. Written as DNA, the CDR3 is TGTGCCAGCAGCCGCAGGGAAAGAGTGTACTTC.